The following is a TCR beta chain sequence with its context. The entry originates in a study of cytotoxic CD8 clonotypes in ibrutinib-treated CLL. Study-wide background: Samples averaged approximately 240,000 productive templates and roughly 86,000 productive rearrangements.

Clones were sequenced by immunoSEQ multiplex PCR, and TCRdb holds only the in-frame ones, with some missing. Altogether 90,000 to 150,000 clones are present, 58% being singletons, with the ten largest covering 35% to 40%. Cryopreserved PBMCs provided about 2 micrograms of genomic DNA for the TCR beta libraries. Sequenced material: PBMCs, taken after 24 months of ibrutinib treatment. The receptor was isolated from a human donor with chronic lymphocytic leukemia.

The CDR3 bases are TGTGCCAGCAGCCCCCGGACAGGGAGGTTCGACGAGCAGTACTTC. It specifies CASSPRTGRFDEQYF. The chain couples TRBV9 to TRBJ2-7, with TRBD1 identical over 8 bases. The germline CDR1 and CDR2 sequences are SGDLS and YYNGEE. J gave up 5 bases and V 4 bases, and 11 bases lay outside the gene matches. This CDR3 is built from 15 residues.